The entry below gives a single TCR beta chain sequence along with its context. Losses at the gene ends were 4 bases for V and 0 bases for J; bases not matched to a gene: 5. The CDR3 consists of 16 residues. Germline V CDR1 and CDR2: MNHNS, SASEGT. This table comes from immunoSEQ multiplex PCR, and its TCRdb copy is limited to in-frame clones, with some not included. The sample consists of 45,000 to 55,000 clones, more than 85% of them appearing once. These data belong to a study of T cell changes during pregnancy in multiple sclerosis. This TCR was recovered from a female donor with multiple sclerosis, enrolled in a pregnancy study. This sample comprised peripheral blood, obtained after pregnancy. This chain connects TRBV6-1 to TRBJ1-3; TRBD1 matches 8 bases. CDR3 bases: TGTGCCAGCAGTGCAGGGACAGGCTCCTCTGGAAACACCATATATTTT. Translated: CASSAGTGSSGNTIYF.